Reported below is one T cell receptor beta chain. This clonotype has a handful of counts. Its target antigen remains unknown. Base qualities are not recorded, but no much larger clone differs from it by a single base. This sample stems from a study of identical twins (dated by TCRdb to the mid-2010s). Regarding the study in general: TCR alpha and beta repertoires from monozygotic twins, unrelated adults of various ages and cord blood were deep-sequenced to test whether fetal clonotypes persist. Replicate twin experiments were performed at different times using different library preparation protocols to rule out contamination. General study outcomes and caveats: The excess sharing between twins in beta out-of-frame sequences was weaker because fewer shared sequences reduced the signal-to-noise ratio. Zero-insertion analyses could be partly confounded by invariant T cells such as MAIT and iNKT, although diverse VJ usage argued against such confounding for most clonotypes. In monozygotic twins, recombination models systematically underestimated out-of-frame TCR alpha sharing, but the models matched the sharing seen between unrelated individuals. Fewer insertions were carried by abundant cord blood beta clonotypes; a weaker similar trend was observed in young adult naive repertoires, while no such trend was observed in memory repertoires. Because the same donors could not be followed over many years, the conclusions relied on cross-sectional statistical analysis. Compared with coincidental sharing between unrelated individuals, out-of-frame TCR alpha sequences shared between twins had an excess of sequences with low generation probability.

V lost 6 bases and J lost 5 bases, and the count of bases not matched to a germline gene is 12. Including cysteine and phenylalanine, the CDR3 has 15 amino acids. The only DNA kept is the CDR3, 45 bases in frame from the first base. Every donor in the study was a healthy Caucasian. Three pairs of female monozygotic twins, all aged roughly 18 to 29 years, made up the twin cohort. Positive isolation kits from Invitrogen were used to isolate CD4+ and CD8+ T cell populations. Libraries were constructed by 5' RACE. Sequencing was performed on an Illumina HiSeq 2000. A universal primer binding site was introduced by template switching, and a unique molecular identifier was present in the final cDNA, enabling accurate counting of TCR cDNA molecules. Specific primers in the conserved constant-segment region were used to synthesize first-strand cDNA for the TCR alpha and beta chains. To control for contamination, every cDNA library carried two barcodes: a SMART-Mk sample barcode plus Illumina barcodes. TruSeq adapter sequences, together with Illumina sample barcodes, were added in two successive PCR steps. The Illumina HiSeq platform was used with custom primers to sequence TCR alpha and beta cDNA libraries. The published analysis was carried out like this. MiGEC processed the raw reads to extract unique molecular identifiers, while MiXCR was used to determine the CDR3 positions. For each individual, recombination models were inferred using an EM algorithm with the repgenHMM and IGoR tools. The tcR package in R was used for shared clonotype analysis, with sharing normalized by the product of cloneset sizes. To study raw recombination without the effects of thymic and clonal selection, out-of-frame nonproductive sequences were analyzed. TCRdb's own reprocessing of the public reads used fastp at Q25 and MiXCR and kept productive beta chains. Rows matching on CDR3 protein sequence are summarized as one entry with the most common DNA and genes. TCRdb's processing, not the study's, gives the V and J calls here. This sample has a few hundred thousand distinct CDR3 sequences in its table, and approximately 16% of those were observed once. Of the sample, more than 0.4% falls within the top ten clones.

These same data were also listed under a study on yellow fever vaccine responses in identical twins. In that second paper, the authors write: According to the authors, in identical twins the way T cells responded to vaccination appeared partly convergent and partly personalized. The study precisely tracked vaccine-responding T cell clones in identical twins.

This sequence was found in a woman between 18 and 29 years old in good health. The chain is encoded by TRBV12-3 or TRBV12-4 joined to TRBJ2-7, with 8 bases matching TRBD2. Input material: CD4+ T cells sorted from blood. The CDR3 is CASRPGTSALNEQYF. The sequenced DNA is TGTGCCAGCAGACCCGGGACTAGTGCTCTCAACGAGCAGTACTTC.